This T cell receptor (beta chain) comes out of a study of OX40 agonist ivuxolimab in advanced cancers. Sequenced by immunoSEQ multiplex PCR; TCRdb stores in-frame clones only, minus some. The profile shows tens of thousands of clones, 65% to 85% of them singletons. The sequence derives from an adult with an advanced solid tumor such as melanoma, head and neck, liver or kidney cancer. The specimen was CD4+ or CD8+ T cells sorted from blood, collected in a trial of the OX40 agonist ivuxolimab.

The CDR3 DNA follows: TGTGCCAGCTCCCCAAAACGGACTCTCGGGCTTGATGAGCAGTTCTTC. Translating gives CASSPKRTLGLDEQFF. The chain couples TRBV5-4 to TRBJ2-1, with D tentatively TRBD2 (5 bases). The V gene's germline CDR1 is SGHNT and CDR2 YYREEE (reference sequence). The CDR3 runs 16 residues. V shed 7 bases and J shed 8 bases, with 25 bases lying between them. Full variable domain (remainder filled in from reference TRBV5-4 and TRBJ2-1): ETGVTQSPTHLIKTRGQQVTLRCSSQSGHNTVSWYQQALGQGPQFIFQYYREEENGRGNFPPRFSGLQFPNYSSELNVNALELDDSALYLCASSPKRTLGLDEQFFGPGTRLTVL.